These 3 T cell receptor beta chains came from one sample sequenced in a study of memory CD4+ T cells and cytomegalovirus serostatus. Repertoires were generated with immunoSEQ multiplex PCR, while TCRdb's copy carries only in-frame clones and drops some. The sample records 45,000 to 65,000 clones, approximately 82% being singletons. The sort gate was single viable CD3+CD4+CD8-CD45RO+ cells for memory CD4+ T cells. Sequencing was carried out using memory CD4+ T cells from blood. These receptors all stem from an adult in good health and CMV-seropositive.

The chain joins TRBV19 to TRBJ1-3; the D gene is possibly TRBD1 (5 bases). With 7 bases removed from V and 4 bases from J, the gap between germline ends came to 14 bases. CDR3 length: 14 residues. Germline V gives CDR1 LNHDA, CDR2 SQIVND (reference sequence). CDR3 in amino acids: CASIEWGRGNTIYF. CDR3 sequence (DNA): TGTGCCAGTATAGAATGGGGCCGAGGAAACACCATATATTTT.

The J gene is TRBJ2-7, the V gene TRBV5-1, with D possibly TRBD2 on 6 matching bases. The germline V gene has CDR1 SGHRS and CDR2 YFSETQ. The CDR3 runs 14 residues. The ends were cut back, 0 bases at V and 2 bases at J, with 9 bases in the middle. CDR3 region: CASSLAGDPYEQYF. In nucleotides, the CDR3 is TGCGCCAGCAGCTTGGCGGGGGATCCCTACGAGCAGTACTTC.

This chain uses TRBV27 with TRBJ2-5; D is perhaps TRBD1 or TRBD2 (5 bases each). CDR1 and CDR2 (germline): MNHEY, SMNVEV (reference sequence). The germline V and J ends were trimmed by 5 bases and 3 bases, with 16 bases remaining between them. The CDR3 spans 15 residues. The CDR3 bases are TGTGCCAGCAGTCCGCTAGGGGACGGAAAAGAGACCCAGTACTTC. Its translation is CASSPLGDGKETQYF.